This TCR beta chain was captured by sequencing in a study of PD-1 blockade in classical Hodgkin lymphoma. Points from the study as a whole: A significant rise in TCR diversity by C4D1 was seen for CD4+ but not CD8+ cells. Baseline TCR diversity was reportedly lower in newly diagnosed patients than in healthy donors. It was reported as lower still in relapsed/refractory patients. Underlying causes for the observed repertoire differences were not defined, possibly disease activity or prior therapy.

Per the germline V gene, CDR1 is MNHEY and CDR2 is SMNVEV (reference sequence). The CDR3 spans 13 residues. Time point described: cycle 4 day 1 (C4D1), after around six weeks of nivolumab. Each patient's relapse followed autologous stem cell transplantation, and brentuximab vedotin exposure varied. Assay used: immunoSEQ multiplex PCR; TCRdb lists only in-frame clones, some missing. This table holds 100,000 or so clones, approximately 94% found once. As regards this clone: Its antigen is unknown.

This TCR was sampled from a human donor with classical Hodgkin lymphoma. V is TRBV27 and J is TRBJ2-5; D might be TRBD1 (5 bases). The J call may not be correct, given that the DNA end is closer to TRBJ2-7. Here the sequenced sample was peripheral blood mononuclear cells (PBMCs), taken before the fourth cycle of nivolumab. DNA for the CDR3: TGTGCCAGCAGTTTTGGCCAGGGCTACGAGCAGTACTTC. Translating gives CASSFGQGYEQYF.